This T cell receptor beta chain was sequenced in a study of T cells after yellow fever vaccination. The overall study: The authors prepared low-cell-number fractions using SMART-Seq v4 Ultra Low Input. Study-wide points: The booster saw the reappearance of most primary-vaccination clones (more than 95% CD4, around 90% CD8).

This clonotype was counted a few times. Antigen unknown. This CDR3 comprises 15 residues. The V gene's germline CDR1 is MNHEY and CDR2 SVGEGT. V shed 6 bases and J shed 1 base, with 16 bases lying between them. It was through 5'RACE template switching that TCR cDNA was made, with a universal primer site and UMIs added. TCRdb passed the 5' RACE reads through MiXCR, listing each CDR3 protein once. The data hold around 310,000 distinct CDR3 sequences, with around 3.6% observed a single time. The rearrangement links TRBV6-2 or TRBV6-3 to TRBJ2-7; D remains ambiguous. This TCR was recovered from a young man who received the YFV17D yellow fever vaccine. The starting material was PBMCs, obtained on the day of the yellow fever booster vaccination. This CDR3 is CASSSPHGPSYEQYV. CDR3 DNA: TGTGCCAGCAGCTCCCCCCATGGGCCTTCCTACGAGCAGTACGTC.